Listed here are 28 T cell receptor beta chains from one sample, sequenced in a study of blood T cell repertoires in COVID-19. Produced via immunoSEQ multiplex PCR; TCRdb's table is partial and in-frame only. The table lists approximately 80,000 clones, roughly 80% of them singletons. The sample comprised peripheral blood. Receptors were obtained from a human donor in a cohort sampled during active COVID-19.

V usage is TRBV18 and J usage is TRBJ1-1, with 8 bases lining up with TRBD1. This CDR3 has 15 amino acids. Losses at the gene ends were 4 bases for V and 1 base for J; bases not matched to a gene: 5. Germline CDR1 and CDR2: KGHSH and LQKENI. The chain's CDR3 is CASSRLGQGNTEAFF. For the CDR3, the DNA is TGTGCCAGCTCACGTCTCGGACAGGGGAACACTGAAGCTTTCTTT.

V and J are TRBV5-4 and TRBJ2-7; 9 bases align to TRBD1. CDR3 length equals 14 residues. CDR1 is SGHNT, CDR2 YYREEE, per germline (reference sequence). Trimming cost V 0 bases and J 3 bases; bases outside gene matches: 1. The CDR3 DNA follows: TGTGCCAGCAGCTTGGGGGACAGGGACTACGAGCAGTACTTC. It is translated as CASSLGDRDYEQYF.

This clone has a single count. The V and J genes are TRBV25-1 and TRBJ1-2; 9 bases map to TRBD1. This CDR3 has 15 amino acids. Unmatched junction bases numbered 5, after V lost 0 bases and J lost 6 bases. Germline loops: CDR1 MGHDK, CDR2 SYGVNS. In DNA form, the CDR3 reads TGTGCCAGCAGTGAATATAACAGGGGGCTTGATGGCTACACCTTC. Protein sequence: CASSEYNRGLDGYTF.

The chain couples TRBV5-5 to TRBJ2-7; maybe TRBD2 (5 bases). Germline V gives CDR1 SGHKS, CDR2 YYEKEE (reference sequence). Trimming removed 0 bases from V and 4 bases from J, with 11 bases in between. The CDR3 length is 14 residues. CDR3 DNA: TGTGCCAGCAGCTTGGAGGGCGGGTTGTACGAGCAGTACTTC. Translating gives CASSLEGGLYEQYF.

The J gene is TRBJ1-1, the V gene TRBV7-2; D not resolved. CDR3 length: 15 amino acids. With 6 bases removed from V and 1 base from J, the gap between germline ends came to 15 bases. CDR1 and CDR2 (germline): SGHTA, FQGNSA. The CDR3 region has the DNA TGTGCCAGCAGTCCATCCCCGGGGAGGAACACTGAAGCTTTCTTT. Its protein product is CASSPSPGRNTEAFF.

The CDR3 nucleotides are TGTGCCAGTAGTGTCGCAGGGCATCCCTACGAGCAGTACTTC. This gives the protein CASSVAGHPYEQYF. This chain links TRBV19 with TRBJ2-7, with D possibly TRBD1 on 5 matching bases. CDR1 and CDR2 (germline): LNHDA, SQIVND (reference sequence). The CDR3 is 14 amino acids. Between the trimmed V and J ends, which lost 5 bases and 2 bases, there was a span of 13 bases.

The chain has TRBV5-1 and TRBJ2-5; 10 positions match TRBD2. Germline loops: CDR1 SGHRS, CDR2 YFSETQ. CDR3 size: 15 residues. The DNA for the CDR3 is TGCGCTACTGGGCTAGCGGGGGCCCTCCAAGAGACCCAGTACTTC. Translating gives CATGLAGALQETQYF.

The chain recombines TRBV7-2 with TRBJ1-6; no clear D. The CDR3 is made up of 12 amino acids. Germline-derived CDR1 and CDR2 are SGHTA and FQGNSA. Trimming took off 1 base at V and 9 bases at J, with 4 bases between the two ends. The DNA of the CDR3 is TGTGCCAGCAGCTTAGACATTTCACCCCTCCACTTT. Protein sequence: CASSLDISPLHF. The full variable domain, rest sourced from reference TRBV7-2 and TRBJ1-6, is GAGVSQSPSNKVTEKGKDVELRCDPISGHTALYWYRQSLGQGLEFLIYFQGNSAPDKSGLPSDRFSAERTGGSVSTLTIQRTQQEDSAVYLCASSLDISPLHFGNGTRLTVT.

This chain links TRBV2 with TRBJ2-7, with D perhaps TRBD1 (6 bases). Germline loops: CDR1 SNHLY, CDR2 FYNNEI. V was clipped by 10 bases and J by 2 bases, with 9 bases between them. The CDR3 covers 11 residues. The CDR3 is CATRQAYEQYF. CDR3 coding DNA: TGTGCCACTCGACAGGCCTACGAGCAGTACTTC.

CDR3 sequence reads: CASSDPRLRGFYEQYF. In DNA, the CDR3 is TGTGCCAGCAGTGACCCCCGTCTGAGGGGGTTCTACGAGCAGTACTTC. V and J are TRBV6-1 and TRBJ2-7, with D possibly matching TRBD1 (6 bases). Germline lookup yields CDR1 MNHNS and CDR2 SASEGT. CDR3 length: 16 amino acids. The germline V and J ends were trimmed by 3 bases and 3 bases, with 18 bases remaining between them.

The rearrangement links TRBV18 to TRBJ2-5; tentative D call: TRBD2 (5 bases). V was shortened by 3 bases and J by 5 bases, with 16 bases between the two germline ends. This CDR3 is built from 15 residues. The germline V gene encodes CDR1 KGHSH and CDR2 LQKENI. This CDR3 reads CASSPQVGTRETQYF. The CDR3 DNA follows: TGTGCCAGCTCACCCCAAGTGGGAACTAGGGAGACCCAGTACTTC.

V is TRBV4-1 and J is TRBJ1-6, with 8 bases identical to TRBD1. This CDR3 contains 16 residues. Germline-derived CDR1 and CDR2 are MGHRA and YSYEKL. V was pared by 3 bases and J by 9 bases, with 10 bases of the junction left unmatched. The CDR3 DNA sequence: TGCGCCAGCAGCCACCCGGGACAGGCAAAGAGTTCACCCCTCCACTTT. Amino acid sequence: CASSHPGQAKSSPLHF.

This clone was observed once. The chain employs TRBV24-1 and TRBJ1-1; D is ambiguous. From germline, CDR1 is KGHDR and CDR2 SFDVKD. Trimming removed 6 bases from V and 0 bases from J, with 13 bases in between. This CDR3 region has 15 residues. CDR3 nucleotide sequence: TGTGCCACCAGTCCTTTCGGGGAAGTGAACACTGAAGCTTTCTTT. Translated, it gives CATSPFGEVNTEAFF.

This CDR3 is CASTRSGNTIYF. CDR3 nucleotide sequence: TGTGCCAGCACCCGCTCTGGAAACACCATATATTTT. This chain uses TRBV7-9 with TRBJ1-3, with D unclear. The V end lost 7 bases, the J end lost 0 bases, and 4 bases lay between the germline ends. The germline V gene encodes CDR1 SEHNR and CDR2 FQNEAQ (reference sequence). The CDR3 has 12 amino acids.

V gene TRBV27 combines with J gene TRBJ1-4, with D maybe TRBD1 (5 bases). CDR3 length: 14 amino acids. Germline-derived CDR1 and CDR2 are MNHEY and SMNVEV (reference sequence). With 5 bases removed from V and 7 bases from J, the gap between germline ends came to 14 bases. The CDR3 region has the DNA TGTGCCAGCAGTGGGGGGGGGTTGGGTGAAAAACTGTTTTTT. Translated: CASSGGGLGEKLFF.

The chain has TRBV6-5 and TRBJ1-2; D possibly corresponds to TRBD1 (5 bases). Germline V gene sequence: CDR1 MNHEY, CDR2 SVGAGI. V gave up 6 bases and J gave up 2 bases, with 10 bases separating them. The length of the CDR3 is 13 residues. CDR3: CASSRQKNYGYTF. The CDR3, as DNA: TGTGCCAGCAGCAGACAGAAGAACTATGGCTACACCTTC.

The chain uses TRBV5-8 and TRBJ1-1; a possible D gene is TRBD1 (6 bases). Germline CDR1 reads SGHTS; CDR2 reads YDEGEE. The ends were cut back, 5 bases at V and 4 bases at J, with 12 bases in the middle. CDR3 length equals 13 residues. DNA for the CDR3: TGTGCCAGCAGGTCCTACAGGGCCACTGAAGCTTTCTTT. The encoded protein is CASRSYRATEAFF. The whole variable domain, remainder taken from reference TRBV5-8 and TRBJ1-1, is EAGVTQSPTHLIKTRGQQATLRCSPISGHTSVYWYQQALGLGLQFLLWYDEGEERNRGNFPPRFSGRQFPNYSSELNVNALELEDSALYLCASRSYRATEAFFGQGTRLTVV.

The CDR3 DNA reads as TGTGCCAGCAGCCCACCGCCGATGTCGGACAGGGGTTACGAGCAGTACTTC. This codes for CASSPPPMSDRGYEQYF. The chain carries TRBV7-2 and TRBJ2-7; 9 nucleotides align to TRBD1. This CDR3 spans 17 amino acids. Germline V gene lookup returns CDR1 SGHTA and CDR2 FQGNSA. J lost 4 bases, V lost 5 bases, and 15 bases had no gene match.

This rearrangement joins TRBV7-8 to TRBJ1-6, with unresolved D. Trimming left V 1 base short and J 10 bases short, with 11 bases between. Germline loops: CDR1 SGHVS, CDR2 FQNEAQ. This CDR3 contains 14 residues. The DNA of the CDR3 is TGTGCCAGCAGCTTAGAGCGACGAGGCTCACCCCTCCACTTT. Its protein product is CASSLERRGSPLHF.

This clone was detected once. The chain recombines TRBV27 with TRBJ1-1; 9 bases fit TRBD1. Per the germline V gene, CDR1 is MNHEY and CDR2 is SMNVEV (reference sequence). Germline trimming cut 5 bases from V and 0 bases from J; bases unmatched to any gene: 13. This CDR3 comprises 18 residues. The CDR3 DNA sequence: TGTGCCAGCAGTCCGACCAACAGGGGGCTCCGGATGAACACTGAAGCTTTCTTT. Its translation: CASSPTNRGLRMNTEAFF.

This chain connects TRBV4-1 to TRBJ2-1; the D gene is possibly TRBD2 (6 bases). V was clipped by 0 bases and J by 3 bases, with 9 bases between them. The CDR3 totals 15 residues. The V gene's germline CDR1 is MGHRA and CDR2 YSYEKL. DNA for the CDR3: TGCGCCAGCAGCCAAGATTGGACTATCTACAATGAGCAGTTCTTC. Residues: CASSQDWTIYNEQFF.

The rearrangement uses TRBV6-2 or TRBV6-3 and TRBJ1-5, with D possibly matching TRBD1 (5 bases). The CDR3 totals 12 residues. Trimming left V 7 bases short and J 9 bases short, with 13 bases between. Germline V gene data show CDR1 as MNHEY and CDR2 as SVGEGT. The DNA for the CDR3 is TGTGCCAGCACTTTCTCCCAGGGGCCCCAGCATTTT. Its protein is CASTFSQGPQHF.

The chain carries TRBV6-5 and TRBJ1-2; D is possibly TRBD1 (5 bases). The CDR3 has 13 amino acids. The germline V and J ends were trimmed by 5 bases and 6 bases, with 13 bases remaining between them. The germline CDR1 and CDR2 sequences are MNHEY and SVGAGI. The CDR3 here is CASSPKWGHGYTF. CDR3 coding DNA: TGTGCCAGCAGTCCTAAATGGGGCCATGGCTACACCTTC.

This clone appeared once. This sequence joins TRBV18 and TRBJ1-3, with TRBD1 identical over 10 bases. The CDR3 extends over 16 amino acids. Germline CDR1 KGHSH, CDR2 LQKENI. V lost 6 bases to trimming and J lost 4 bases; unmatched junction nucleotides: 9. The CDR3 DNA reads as TGTGCCAGCTCGCCCCTCGACAGGGGGCACGGAAACACCATATATTTT. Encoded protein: CASSPLDRGHGNTIYF.

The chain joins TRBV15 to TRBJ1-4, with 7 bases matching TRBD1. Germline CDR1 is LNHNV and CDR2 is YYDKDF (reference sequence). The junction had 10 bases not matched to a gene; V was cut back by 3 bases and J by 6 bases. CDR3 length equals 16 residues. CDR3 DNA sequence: TGTGCCACCAGCAGGACACTTTCGACAGGGTATGAAAAACTGTTTTTT. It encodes CATSRTLSTGYEKLFF.

CDR3 sequence reads: CASSLGGGNSYEQYF. The CDR3 coding sequence is TGTGCCAGCAGCTTGGGCGGGGGGAACTCCTACGAGCAGTACTTC. This chain uses TRBV5-4 with TRBJ2-7; 8 bases align to TRBD2. The CDR3 contains 15 residues. Germline assignment: CDR1 SGHNT and CDR2 YYREEE (reference sequence). V was pared by 0 bases and J by 0 bases, with 2 bases of the junction left unmatched.

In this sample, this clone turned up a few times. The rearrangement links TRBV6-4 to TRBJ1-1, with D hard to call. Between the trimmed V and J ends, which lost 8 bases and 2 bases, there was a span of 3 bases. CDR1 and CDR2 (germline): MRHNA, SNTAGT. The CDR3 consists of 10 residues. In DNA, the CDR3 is TGTGCCAGCCAAAACACTGAAGCTTTCTTT. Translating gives CASQNTEAFF.

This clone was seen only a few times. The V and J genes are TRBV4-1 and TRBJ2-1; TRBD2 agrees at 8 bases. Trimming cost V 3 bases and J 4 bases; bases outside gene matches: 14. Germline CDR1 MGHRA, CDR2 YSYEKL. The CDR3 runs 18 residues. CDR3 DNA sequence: TGCGCCAGCAGCCATTGGAGGAGGAGCGGGGGTCATTACAATGAGCAGTTCTTC. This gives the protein CASSHWRRSGGHYNEQFF.